Listed below are T cell receptor beta chains from one sample, sequenced in a study of cytomegalovirus exposure and HLA in healthy donors. Assay: immunoSEQ multiplex PCR; the TCRdb copy retains only in-frame clones and omits some. The sample includes 60,000 to 100,000 clones. Sequencing was done on a sample of PBMCs. The receptors shown here come from a man under 40 in good health and CMV-seronegative. The CDR3 runs from the conserved cysteine through the conserved F or W. The D gene is left open where the match is weak.

J | V | D | DNA | CDR3
TRBJ2-7 | TRBV6-5 | - | TGTGCCAGCAGTGCGACAGGTTTTCCTGGGTACGAGCAGTACTTC | CASSATGFPGYEQYF
TRBJ2-1 | TRBV5-1 | - | TGCGCCAGCAGCTCCGGCCCGAGGTCCCACAATGAGCAGTTCTTC | CASSSGPRSHNEQFF
TRBJ2-5 | TRBV4-1 | - | TGCGCCAGCAGCCTACAGCCCGGGGGCCAAGAGACCCAGTACTTC | CASSLQPGGQETQYF
TRBJ1-2 | TRBV5-5 | - | TGTGCCAGCAGCTTGTACTTTAGGGGAAACATCTATGGCTACACCTTC | CASSLYFRGNIYGYTF
TRBJ2-5 | TRBV4-3 | - | TGCGCCAGCAGCCAAAATTTCGGGAGAGAGACCCAGTACTTC | CASSQNFGRETQYF
TRBJ1-4 | TRBV7-9 | - | TGTGCCAGCAGCTTAGCTCGTGGAGCTAATGAAAAACTGTTTTTT | CASSLARGANEKLFF
TRBJ2-7 | TRBV13 | TRBD1 | TGTGCCAGCGGAAACAGGGGAACCTACGAGCAGTACTTC | CASGNRGTYEQYF
TRBJ1-1 | TRBV7-2 | - | TGTGCCAGCAGCTTAGATTGGCAGGGGTACACTGAAGCTTTCTTT | CASSLDWQGYTEAFF
TRBJ2-7 | TRBV7-9 | TRBD1 | TGTGCCAGCAGCCTATTCAGGGGGCGCTCCTACGAGCAGTACTTC | CASSLFRGRSYEQYF
TRBJ1-2 | TRBV27 | TRBD1 | TGTGCCAGCAGGCCTCCGACAGGGGGGGACTATGGCTACACCTTC | CASRPPTGGDYGYTF
TRBJ2-7 | TRBV4-3 | TRBD2 | TGCGCCAGCAGCCAAGAACGCACACTAGCGGGGACCCTCTACGAGCAGTACTTC | CASSQERTLAGTLYEQYF
TRBJ2-5 | TRBV5-1 | - | TGCGCCAGCAGCTTGTTCGTAGGCGGGGAGACCCAGTACTTC | CASSLFVGGETQYF
TRBJ1-1 | TRBV18 | TRBD1 | TGTGCCAGCTCACCGACCCCCGGACAGGGAATTGAAGCTTTCTTT | CASSPTPGQGIEAFF
TRBJ2-3 | TRBV10-1 | - | TGCGCCAGACCCAATATCCTCAGGGATCCAGATACGCAGTATTTT | CARPNILRDPDTQYF
TRBJ2-7 | TRBV4-3 | TRBD1 | TGCGCCAGCAGCCCGGGACAGGGAAGGAGTAACGAGCAGTACTTC | CASSPGQGRSNEQYF
TRBJ1-3 | TRBV10-3 | - | TGTGCCATCAGTGTCAGCCGGGGGTCTGGAAACACCATATATTTT | CAISVSRGSGNTIYF
TRBJ1-5 | TRBV6-1 | - | TGTGCCAGCAGTGGGAAGGGGCGGCAGCCCCAGCATTTT | CASSGKGRQPQHF
TRBJ2-7 | TRBV5-1 | - | TGCGCCAGCAGTGGGCCGGTCTCCTACGAGCAGTACTTC | CASSGPVSYEQYF
TRBJ1-2 | TRBV18 | - | TGTGCCAGCTCACCATCTCCGTCCGGCGGAGCTAACTATGGCTACACCTTC | CASSPSPSGGANYGYTF
TRBJ1-1 | TRBV5-4 | - | TGTGCCAGCAGCTCCCCGCGGCAGAACACTGAAGCTTTCTTT | CASSSPRQNTEAFF
TRBJ2-6 | TRBV4-3 | TRBD1 | TGCGCCAGCAGCCAAGAAACAGGGGGCGGGGCCAACGTCCTGACTTTC | CASSQETGGGANVLTF
TRBJ1-5 | TRBV19 | - | TGTGCCAGTACGAGGGGACCCTCAGGAGGGGGCAATCAGCCCCAGCATTTT | CASTRGPSGGGNQPQHF
TRBJ1-1 | TRBV5-1 | TRBD1 | TGCGCCAGCAGAGGCAGGGGGGCCACTGAAGCTTTCTTT | CASRGRGATEAFF
TRBJ1-6 | TRBV13 | - | TGTGCCAGCAGCTTAGAAGGGGGAGAGGGTTCACCCCTCCACTTT | CASSLEGGEGSPLHF
TRBJ2-3 | TRBV20-1 | - | TGCAGTGCTAGACTATCCGATACGCAGTATTTT | CSARLSDTQYF
TRBJ2-5 | TRBV28 | TRBD1 | TGTGCCAGCAGCCCACAGGGGGCCAAAGAGACCCAGTACTTC | CASSPQGAKETQYF
TRBJ1-5 | TRBV4-2 | - | TGTGCCAGCAGCCACACAGGCTTGAGCAATCAGCCCCAGCATTTT | CASSHTGLSNQPQHF
TRBJ2-1 | TRBV7-3 | - | TGTGCCAGCAGCTTACTGGCGGGCCTTAGGAATGAGCAGTTCTTC | CASSLLAGLRNEQFF
TRBJ1-2 | TRBV29-1 | - | TGCAGCGTTATTGCGGGCTACACCTTC | CSVIAGYTF
TRBJ2-7 | TRBV6-6 | - | TGTGCCAGCAGTTTGTTGGCTGAGCAGTACTTC | CASSLLAEQYF
TRBJ2-7 | TRBV27 | TRBD1 | TGTGCCAGCAGTAGGGGGGACAGGGGGTCCGAGCAGTACTTC | CASSRGDRGSEQYF
TRBJ1-4 | TRBV5-1 | - | TGCGCCAGCAGCTTGGCGGGCAGGGAGGGTGAAAAACTGTTTTTT | CASSLAGREGEKLFF
TRBJ1-1 | TRBV25-1 | TRBD1 | TGTGCCAGCAGTGAATTGGCAGGGGGCACTGAAGCTTTCTTT | CASSELAGGTEAFF
TRBJ2-7 | TRBV19 | - | TGTGCCAGTAGTCTAGGAGCCTTCTCCTACGAGCAGTACTTC | CASSLGAFSYEQYF
TRBJ1-1 | TRBV9 | - | TGTGCCAGCAGCGTTGAACGGGACACTGAAGCTTTCTTT | CASSVERDTEAFF
TRBJ1-2 | TRBV2 | - | TGTGCCAGCAGTGAACGGCCGGGATGGGATGGCTACACCTTC | CASSERPGWDGYTF
TRBJ2-7 | TRBV9 | - | TGTGCCAGCAGCGTAGCAGGCGCCTCCTACGAGCAGTACTTC | CASSVAGASYEQYF
TRBJ1-2 | TRBV5-1 | - | TGCGCCAGCAGCTTGGCGGCTAACTATGGCTACACCTTC | CASSLAANYGYTF
TRBJ2-5 | TRBV27 | TRBD2 | TGTGCCAGCAGTTTATGGGGGAGCGGGGGGCCCCCGGAGACCCAGTACTTC | CASSLWGSGGPPETQYF
TRBJ1-4 | TRBV5-6 | - | TGTGCCAGCAGCGAGAAAGTAGGAAGCCCTTTGAGGCTGTTTTTT | CASSEKVGSPLRLFF
TRBJ1-1 | TRBV27 | - | TGTGCCAGCAGTCCCTGGACATTCACTGAAGCTTTCTTT | CASSPWTFTEAFF
TRBJ2-7 | TRBV7-2 | - | TGTGCCAGCAGCTTAGCGGCGGGCTCCTACGAGCAGTACTTC | CASSLAAGSYEQYF
TRBJ1-2 | TRBV28 | TRBD1 | TGTGCCAGCAGTCTGGGACAGGGGTACTATGGCTACACCTTC | CASSLGQGYYGYTF
TRBJ1-1 | TRBV7-9 | - | TGTGCCAGCAGCCCTCTCGCGGCGGCAGGGCCTACTGAAGCTTTCTTT | CASSPLAAAGPTEAFF
TRBJ2-1 | TRBV5-1 | - | TGCGCCAGCAGCATGGTGGCGGGCCCCTACAATGAGCAGTTCTTC | CASSMVAGPYNEQFF
TRBJ1-2 | TRBV27 | - | TGTGCCAGCAGTTCTCTTGCGGGGGGCTACACCTTC | CASSSLAGGYTF
TRBJ1-4 | TRBV4-2 | - | TGTGCCAGCAGCCAAGAGGTCACCCTGATAGCTAATGAAAAACTGTTTTTT | CASSQEVTLIANEKLFF
TRBJ2-1 | TRBV6-5 | - | TGTGCCAGCAGTGGCGGGGTCTACAATGAGCAGTTCTTC | CASSGGVYNEQFF
TRBJ2-2 | TRBV10-1 | TRBD1 | TGCGCCAGCAGAGGACAGGGGGACACCGGGGAGCTGTTTTTT | CASRGQGDTGELFF
TRBJ1-1 | TRBV6-5 | - | TGTGCCAGCAGTTACTCGGAGGGTAGGATGGCTGAAGCTTTCTTT | CASSYSEGRMAEAFF
TRBJ2-1 | TRBV2 | - | TGTGCCAGCAGTGATACAGAGACCTCCTACAATGAGCAGTTCTTC | CASSDTETSYNEQFF
TRBJ2-7 | TRBV5-4 | - | TGTGCCAGCAGCTTGGGACAACACTCCTACGAGCAGTACTTC | CASSLGQHSYEQYF
TRBJ2-5 | TRBV15 | TRBD1 | TGTGCCACCAGCAGAGAGACAGGGGGCGGGGAGACCCAGTACTTC | CATSRETGGGETQYF
TRBJ1-2 | TRBV15 | TRBD1 | TGTGCCACCAGCAGTGAGGGACAGCCAAACTATGGCTACACCTTC | CATSSEGQPNYGYTF
TRBJ2-1 | TRBV10-3 | TRBD1 | TGTGCCATCAGTGATCTGGGACAGAGGTCCGACGATGAGCAGTTCTTC | CAISDLGQRSDDEQFF
TRBJ1-1 | TRBV5-1 | - | TGCGCCAGCAGCGATCAGGGGTCCACTGAAGCTTTCTTT | CASSDQGSTEAFF
TRBJ1-2 | TRBV13 | TRBD1 | TGTGCCAGCAGCTCGGACAGGACGGGCTATGGCTACACCTTC | CASSSDRTGYGYTF
TRBJ1-1 | TRBV14 | - | TGTGCCAGCAGCCAACGGGTGGACACTGAAGCTTTCTTT | CASSQRVDTEAFF
TRBJ2-7 | TRBV2 | TRBD1 | TGTGCCAGCAGTGAAGGGGTGTCGACAGGGTCGAGCTCCTACGAGCAGTACTTC | CASSEGVSTGSSSYEQYF
TRBJ2-1 | TRBV5-1 | TRBD1 | TGCGCCAGCACCTTCGGGACAGGGGGAAATGAGCAGTTCTTC | CASTFGTGGNEQFF